The 3 T cell receptor beta chains listed next were all sequenced from one sample in a study of blood T cell repertoires in COVID-19. Clones were sequenced by immunoSEQ multiplex PCR, and TCRdb holds only the in-frame ones, with some missing. The sample holds 310,000 or so clones, 87% seen once. The material sequenced was PBMCs or T cells enriched from blood (not recorded which). The receptors derive from a woman aged 18-29 years who had recovered from COVID-19.

The chain carries TRBV9 and TRBJ2-3; the D gene is possibly TRBD1 (6 bases). The germline CDR1 and CDR2 sequences are SGDLS and YYNGEE. This CDR3 region has 16 residues. Deletions cut 7 bases from V and 3 bases from J, with 21 bases between. The CDR3 is CASSIQGADWTDTQYF. CDR3 DNA: TGTGCCAGCTCGATACAGGGAGCAGATTGGACAGATACGCAGTATTTT. Filled out from reference TRBV9 and TRBJ2-3, the complete variable domain reads DSGVTQTPKHLITATGQRVTLRCSPRSGDLSVYWYQQSLDQGLQFLIQYYNGEERAKGNILERFSAQQFPDLHSELNLSSLELGDSALYFCASSIQGADWTDTQYFGPGTRLTVL.

V gene TRBV27 combines with J gene TRBJ2-1; 9 bases map to TRBD1. The CDR3 extends over 16 amino acids. Germline values: CDR1 MNHEY, CDR2 SMNVEV (reference sequence). V trimming: 5 bases; J trimming: 2 bases; junction bases outside the gene matches: 7. This CDR3 is CASSTRTGVAYNEQFF. Here the CDR3 DNA reads TGTGCCAGCAGTACTCGGACAGGGGTAGCCTACAATGAGCAGTTCTTC.

The table lists this clone with a count of one. The J gene is TRBJ1-3, the V gene TRBV7-2, with TRBD1 as a possible D gene (5 bases). The germline V gene encodes CDR1 SGHTA and CDR2 FQGNSA. V was shortened by 1 base and J by 4 bases, with 5 bases between the two germline ends. The CDR3 has 13 amino acids. CDR3 in DNA: TGTGCCAGCAGCTTAGGACAGGGAAACACCATATATTTT. It yields the protein CASSLGQGNTIYF.